This T cell receptor (beta chain) was profiled in a study of blood T cell repertoires in COVID-19. Whole-study context: Both acute and convalescent COVID-19 samples were obtained from the United States, Italy and Spain. The analysed material was cDNA or gDNA that came from T cells, B-cell-depleted T cells, or PBMCs.

In the authors' methods: Estimation of nucleated cell counts relied on the amplification of reference gene primers. Only in-frame clones appear in the TCRdb table, and some are missing; sequencing was by immunoSEQ multiplex PCR. V and J calls and clone size are copied from that table; D and trimming were computed from the DNA. This table has about 240,000 clones, 86% appearing once. Germline V gene sequence: CDR1 LNHNV, CDR2 YYDKDF (reference sequence). This CDR3 has 14 residues. With 3 bases removed from V and 10 bases from J, the gap between germline ends came to 16 bases. The sequence was collected from a man aged 60 to 69 with acute or convalescent COVID-19. The material sequenced was peripheral blood. The rearrangement uses TRBV15 and TRBJ2-1; D might be TRBD2 (5 bases). For the CDR3, the DNA is TGTGCCACCAGCAGGCGTAGCCAGGAGGAAGAGCAGTTCTTC. It translates to CATSRRSQEEEQFF.